In this sample, the clone carrying this TCR beta chain turned up many times. Its cognate antigen is unknown. TCRdb used MiXCR to reprocess the RACE reads, holding one entry per CDR3 protein. Of 95,000 to 150,000 distinct CDR3 sequences listed, about 13% are singletons. This entry is derived from a study of human T cells and chemical hapten exposure. Study-wide findings and caveats: Counts of TCRs expanded at PT1 correlated positively with patch test score.

Time point indicated: pre-sensitization, week 0. Treatment given: therapeutic diphenylcyclopropenone sensitization with weekly scalp DPC. There are 12 residues in the CDR3. V was trimmed by 5 bases and J by 8 bases, leaving 9 bases between them. Germline V gene data show CDR1 as SEHNR and CDR2 as FQNEAQ (reference sequence). The chain has TRBV7-9 and TRBJ1-4; D is unclear. This TCR derives from a woman aged 18-29 years with alopecia areata. Some clones in this sample may be carry-over from other donors' samples. The sequencing used whole blood, collected in connection with sensitization to the hapten diphenylcyclopropenone (DPC). CDR3 loop: CASSKAREKLFF. CDR3 sequence (DNA): TGTGCCAGCAGCAAGGCCCGGGAAAAACTGTTTTTT.